This TCR beta chain comes out of a study of T cell responses to AZD1222 COVID-19 vaccine. Generated by immunoSEQ multiplex PCR, the TCRdb table keeps only in-frame clones and is missing some. The sample lists about 150,000 clones, about 92% occurring once. The study, taken as a whole, reports: As reported, nearly half of all spike-specific TCRs target variant regions that are unmutated. Clonal diversity was possibly underestimated, and white British individuals and females predominated among donors. Vaccine-associated CD4 TCRs ranged over spike, dominating at 160-218 and 743-854. Receipt of two AZD1222 doses was followed by a rise in Spike-specific TCR breadth and depth.

The germline gives CDR1 SNHLY, CDR2 FYNNEI. This CDR3 is 15 amino acids long. V dropped 1 base and J dropped 5 bases, with 14 bases sitting between them. This clone occurred a few times. The target antigen is unknown. V usage is TRBV2 and J usage is TRBJ2-5; the D gene is possibly TRBD1 (5 bases). The sequences come from peripheral blood, collected on day 0 of AZD1222 vaccination. The sequence was collected from an adult in good health. CDR3 residues: CASSEGGRVGETQYF. The CDR3 nucleotides are TGTGCCAGCAGTGAAGGGGGCCGGGTTGGGGAGACCCAGTACTTC.